This T cell receptor (beta chain) was observed in a study of molecular identifiers for immune sequencing clone quantification. Study findings and constraints: Effector cells kept over 97% of their molecules in clones above 20 RNA copies, while naive cells kept under 1% there.

This clonotype occurred many times. What it binds is not known. It was with previously described methods and listed TCR primers that bulk TCR libraries were made. TCRdb re-called the PCR reads through MiXCR, storing one row per CDR3 protein. Of around 40,000 distinct CDR3 sequences listed, about 19% are singletons. From about 20,000 to 1,000,000 sorted cells, naive CD8 libraries were generated with 10%, 30% or 50% RNA. Sorted naive CD8 T cells were those defined as CD8+CD4-CCR7+CD45RA+. The sequencing input was naive CD8+ T cells from blood, with Jurkat cell RNA spiked in. Specified subset: FACS-sorted CD8+CD4-CCR7+CD45RA+ naive T cells. The TCR originated in a human donor in good health. Some libraries in this study had Jurkat cell RNA spiked in.

For the CDR3, the DNA is TGTGCCAGCCTACAGGGAATGGACACTGAAGCTTTCTTT. Translated: CASLQGMDTEAFF. This chain uses TRBV2 with TRBJ1-1; tentative D call: TRBD1 (6 bases). The V end was cut by 8 bases, the J end by 3 bases, with 13 bases between. The germline V gene has CDR1 SNHLY and CDR2 FYNNEI. This CDR3 has 13 residues.